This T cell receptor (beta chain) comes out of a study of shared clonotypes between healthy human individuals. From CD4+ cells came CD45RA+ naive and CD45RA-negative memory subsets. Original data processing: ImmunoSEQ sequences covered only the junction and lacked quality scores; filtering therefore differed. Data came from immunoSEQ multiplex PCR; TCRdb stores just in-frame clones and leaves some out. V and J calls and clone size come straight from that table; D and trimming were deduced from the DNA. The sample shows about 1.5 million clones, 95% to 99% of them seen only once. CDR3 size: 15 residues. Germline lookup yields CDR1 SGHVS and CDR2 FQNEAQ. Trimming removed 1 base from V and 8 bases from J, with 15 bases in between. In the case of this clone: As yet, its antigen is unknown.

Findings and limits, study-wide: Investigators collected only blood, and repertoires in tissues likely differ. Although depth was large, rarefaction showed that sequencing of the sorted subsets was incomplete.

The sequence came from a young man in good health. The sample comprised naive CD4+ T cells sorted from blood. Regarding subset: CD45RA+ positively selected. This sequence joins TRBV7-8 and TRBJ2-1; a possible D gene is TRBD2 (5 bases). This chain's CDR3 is CASSLVRLEAYEQFF. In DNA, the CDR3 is TGTGCCAGCAGCTTAGTTCGGTTGGAGGCATATGAGCAGTTCTTC.